This TCR beta chain was captured by sequencing in a study of OX40 agonist ivuxolimab in advanced cancers. For context, the study as a whole: Ivuxolimab was a fully human IgG2 agonistic monoclonal antibody targeting the costimulatory receptor OX40 (CD134). Intravenous ivuxolimab was administered to patients every 2 weeks at six dose levels: 0.01, 0.1, 0.3, 1.5, 3 and 10 mg/kg. The point of sequencing TCRbeta in the periphery was to test whether ivuxolimab changed TCR sequence diversity and drove clonal T-cell expansion. Among the roughly 54 dose-escalation patients, some 20 had hepatocellular carcinoma, 15 or so melanoma, 9 renal cell carcinoma and 9 head and neck cancer. Partial responses occurred in three dose-escalation patients: two with cutaneous melanoma and one with hepatocellular carcinoma. In the dose-escalation cohort, 65% to 85% of patients were male, and the mean age was 60 years with a range of roughly 20 to 80. Patients were allowed to have had prior anti-PD-1, anti-PD-L1 or anti-CTLA-4 therapy, and approximately 40% of the dose-escalation patients had previously received checkpoint inhibitors. The monotherapy dose-escalation portion (N ≈ 50 patients) of the phase I ivuxolimab trial is reported in the paper.

Patients with a history of autoimmune disease or receiving systemic immunosuppression were excluded from the trial. In every dose cohort, peripheral blood was drawn for TCR sequencing at baseline, cycle 4 day 1, and cycle 7 day 1. Samples were obtained from an open-label, multicenter, first-in-human phase I dose-escalation trial of ivuxolimab. Adults with locally advanced or metastatic head and neck squamous cell, hepatocellular, melanoma or renal cell carcinoma were enrolled in the trial. Before TCR sequencing, CD4+ T cells and CD8+ T cells from peripheral blood were sorted into separate populations. Overall study results and their limits: Which antigens the clonally expanded peripheral T cells were specific for was not determined. In partial responders in the 0.1-3.0 mg/kg groups, normalized peripheral clonal expansion was found to be among the lowest, especially among CD8+ T cells. Low levels of normalized T-cell clonal expansion were also seen in some patients who did not respond. At doses from 0.1 to 3.0 mg/kg, clonal expansion was seen in both CD4+ and CD8+ blood T cells between baseline and week 6. After ivuxolimab, expanded clones were on average more numerous among CD8+ T cells than among CD4+ T cells.

This clone was recorded once. Its cognate antigen has yet to be identified. No base quality information exists; no much larger clone differs at one position. Genomic DNA was extracted from sorted cells for sequencing of the TCRbeta CDR3 region. The immunoSEQ Assay was used for sequencing of TCRbeta CDR3 regions. What TCRdb holds here is the immuneACCESS table cut down to in-frame rearrangements. Part of the clones is not present; checked against another copy, under half of the missing clones reflect an unresolved V gene, and the others are unexplained. The sample includes tens of thousands of clones, with about 94% observed a single time. Over 9% of the sample is in the top ten clones. From the cysteine up to the phenylalanine, the CDR3 has a length of 15 residues. Here the CDR3 DNA is all that survives: 45 bases in frame from base 1. CDR1 and CDR2, looked up from the germline V gene, are MDHEN and SYDVKM. Ends trimmed: V by 5 bases, J by 5 bases; bases unmatched to a gene: 5.

The source of this sequence is an adult with an advanced solid tumor such as melanoma, head and neck, liver or kidney cancer. The chain is assembled from TRBV28 and TRBJ1-4, with 10 bases aligning to TRBD1. This sample comprised CD4+ or CD8+ T cells sorted from blood, obtained in a trial of the OX40 agonist ivuxolimab. The CDR3 reads CASSLTGGDNEKLFF. The bases read TGTGCCAGCAGTCTGACAGGGGGCGACAATGAAAAACTGTTTTTT.